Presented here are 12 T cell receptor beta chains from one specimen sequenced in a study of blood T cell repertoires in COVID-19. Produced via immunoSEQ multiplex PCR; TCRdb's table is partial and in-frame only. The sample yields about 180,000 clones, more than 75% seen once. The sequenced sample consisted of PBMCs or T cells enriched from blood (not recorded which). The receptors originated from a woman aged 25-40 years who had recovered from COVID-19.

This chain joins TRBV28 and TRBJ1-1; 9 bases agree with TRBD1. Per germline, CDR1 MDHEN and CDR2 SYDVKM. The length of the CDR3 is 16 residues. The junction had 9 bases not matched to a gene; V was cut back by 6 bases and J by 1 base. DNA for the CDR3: TGTGCCAGCAGCCGAACAGGGGGCAGTGGGAACACTGAAGCTTTCTTT. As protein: CASSRTGGSGNTEAFF. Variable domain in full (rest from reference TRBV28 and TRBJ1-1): DVKVTQSSRYLVKRTGEKVFLECVQDMDHENMFWYRQDPGLGLRLIYFSYDVKMKEKGDIPEGYSVSREKKERFSLILESASTNQTSMYLCASSRTGGSGNTEAFFGQGTRLTVV.

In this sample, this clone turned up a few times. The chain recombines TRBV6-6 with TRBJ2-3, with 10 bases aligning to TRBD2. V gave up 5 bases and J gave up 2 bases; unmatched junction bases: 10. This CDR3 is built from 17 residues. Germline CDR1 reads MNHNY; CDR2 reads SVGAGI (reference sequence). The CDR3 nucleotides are TGTGCCAGCAGTCCGTTCCACGGGACTAGCGCCACAGATACGCAGTATTTT. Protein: CASSPFHGTSATDTQYF.

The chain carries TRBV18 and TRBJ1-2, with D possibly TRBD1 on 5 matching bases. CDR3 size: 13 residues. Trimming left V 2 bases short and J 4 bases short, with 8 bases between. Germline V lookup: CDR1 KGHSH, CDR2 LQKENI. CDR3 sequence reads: CASSPEDIYGYTF. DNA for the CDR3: TGTGCCAGCTCACCAGAGGACATCTATGGCTACACCTTC.

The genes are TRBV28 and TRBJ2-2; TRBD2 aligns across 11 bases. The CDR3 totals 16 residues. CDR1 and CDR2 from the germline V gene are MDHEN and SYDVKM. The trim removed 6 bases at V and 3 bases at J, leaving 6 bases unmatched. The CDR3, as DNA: TGTGCCAGCAGGACACTAGCGGGAGACCACACCGGGGAGCTGTTTTTT. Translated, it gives CASRTLAGDHTGELFF.

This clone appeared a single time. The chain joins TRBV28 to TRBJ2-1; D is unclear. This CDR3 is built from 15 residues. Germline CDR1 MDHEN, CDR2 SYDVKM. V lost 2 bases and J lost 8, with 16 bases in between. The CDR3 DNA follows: TGTGCCAGCAGTTTAGCGGCAGAAGCCGGTGATGAGCAGTTCTTC. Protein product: CASSLAAEAGDEQFF. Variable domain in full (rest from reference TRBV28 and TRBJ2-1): DVKVTQSSRYLVKRTGEKVFLECVQDMDHENMFWYRQDPGLGLRLIYFSYDVKMKEKGDIPEGYSVSREKKERFSLILESASTNQTSMYLCASSLAAEAGDEQFFGPGTRLTVL.

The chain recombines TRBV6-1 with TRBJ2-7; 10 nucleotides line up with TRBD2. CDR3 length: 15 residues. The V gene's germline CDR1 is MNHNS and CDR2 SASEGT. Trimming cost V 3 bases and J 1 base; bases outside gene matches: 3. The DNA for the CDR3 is TGTGCCAGCAGTGACCCAGCGGGAGGGTCCTACGAGCAGTACTTC. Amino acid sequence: CASSDPAGGSYEQYF.

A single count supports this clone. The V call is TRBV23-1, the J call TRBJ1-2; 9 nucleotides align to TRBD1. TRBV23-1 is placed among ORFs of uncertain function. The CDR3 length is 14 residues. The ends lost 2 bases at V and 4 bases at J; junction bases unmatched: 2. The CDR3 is CASSQGGQGYGYTF. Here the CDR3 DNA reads TGCGCCAGCAGTCAAGGGGGACAGGGCTATGGCTACACCTTC.

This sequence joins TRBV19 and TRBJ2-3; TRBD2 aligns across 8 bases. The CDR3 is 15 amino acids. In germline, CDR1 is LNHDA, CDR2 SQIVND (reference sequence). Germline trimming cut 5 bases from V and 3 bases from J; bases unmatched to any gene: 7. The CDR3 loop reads CASSGREGGTDTQYF. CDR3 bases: TGTGCCAGTAGTGGCCGGGAGGGGGGGACAGATACGCAGTATTTT.

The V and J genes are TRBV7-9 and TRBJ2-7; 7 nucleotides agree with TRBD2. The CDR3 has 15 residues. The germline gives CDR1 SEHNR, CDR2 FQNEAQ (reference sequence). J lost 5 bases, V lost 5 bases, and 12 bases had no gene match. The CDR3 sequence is CASSPPWGGEDEQYF. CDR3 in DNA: TGTGCCAGCAGCCCACCCTGGGGAGGGGAGGACGAGCAGTACTTC.

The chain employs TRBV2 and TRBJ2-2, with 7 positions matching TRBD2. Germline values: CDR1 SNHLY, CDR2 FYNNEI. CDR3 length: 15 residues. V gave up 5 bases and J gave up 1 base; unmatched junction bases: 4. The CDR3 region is CASSQASGNTGELFF. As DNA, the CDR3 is TGTGCCAGCAGTCAGGCTAGCGGGAACACCGGGGAGCTGTTTTTT.

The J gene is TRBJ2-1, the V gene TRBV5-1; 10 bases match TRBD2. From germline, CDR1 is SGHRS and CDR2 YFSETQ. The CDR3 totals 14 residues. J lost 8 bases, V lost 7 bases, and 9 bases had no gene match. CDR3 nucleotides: TGCGCCAGCGGCAGCGGGAGGGCCGTCGATGAGCAGTTCTTC. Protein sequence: CASGSGRAVDEQFF.

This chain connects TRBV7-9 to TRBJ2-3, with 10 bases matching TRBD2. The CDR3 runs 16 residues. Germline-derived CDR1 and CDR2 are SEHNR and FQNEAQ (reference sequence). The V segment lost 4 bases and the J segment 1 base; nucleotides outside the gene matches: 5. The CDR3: CASSSASGGGTDTQYF. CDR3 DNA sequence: TGTGCCAGCAGCTCCGCTAGCGGGGGAGGCACAGATACGCAGTATTTT. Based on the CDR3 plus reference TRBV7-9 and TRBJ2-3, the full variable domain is DTGVSQNPRHKITKRGQNVTFRCDPISEHNRLYWYRQTLGQGPEFLTYFQNEAQLEKSRLLSDRFSAERPKGSFSTLEIQRTEQGDSAMYLCASSSASGGGTDTQYFGPGTRLTVL.